Below, 18 T cell receptor beta chains from the same sample are listed, as sequenced in a study of blood T cell repertoires in COVID-19. Generated by immunoSEQ multiplex PCR, the TCRdb table keeps only in-frame clones and is missing some. The sample includes over 200,000 clones, roughly 86% of them seen just once. Sequencing was done on a sample of peripheral blood. The receptor source for this set is a woman aged 50 to 60 with acute or convalescent COVID-19.

The rearrangement joins TRBV5-1 to TRBJ2-1, with TRBD2 matching over 7 bases. This CDR3 spans 12 amino acids. CDR1 SGHRS and CDR2 YFSETQ come from the germline V gene. V lost 4 bases, J lost 8 bases, and 3 bases stayed unmatched. CDR3 sequence reads: CASSLTSDEQFF. The CDR3 region has the DNA TGCGCCAGCAGCCTTACTAGCGATGAGCAGTTCTTC.

This clone occurred a few times. The rearrangement uses TRBV6-6 and TRBJ2-2, with 9 bases that match TRBD1. CDR1 is MNHNY, CDR2 SVGAGI, per germline (reference sequence). The CDR3 is 15 amino acids. V gave up 5 bases and J gave up 3 bases; unmatched junction bases: 4. CDR3 in amino acids: CASSPQGADTGELFF. CDR3 nucleotides: TGTGCCAGCAGTCCACAGGGGGCGGACACCGGGGAGCTGTTTTTT.

The V and J genes are TRBV18 and TRBJ2-1; 8 bases are shared with TRBD2. CDR3 length: 15 amino acids. The germline V gene encodes CDR1 KGHSH and CDR2 LQKENI. V trimming: 6 bases; J trimming: 7 bases; junction bases outside the gene matches: 11. The CDR3, as DNA: TGTGCCAGCTCCCCGAACGCGGGAGGCTTTAATGAGCAGTTCTTC. Translated, it gives CASSPNAGGFNEQFF.

V is TRBV19 and J is TRBJ2-5; 9 bases align to TRBD2. The length of the CDR3 is 16 residues. CDR1 is LNHDA and CDR2 is SQIVND in the germline V gene (reference sequence). The V and J ends lost 3 bases and 4 bases, in that order; junction bases with no gene match: 9. CDR3: CASSIGIGGRGETQYF. CDR3 coding DNA: TGTGCCAGTAGTATCGGTATCGGCGGGAGGGGAGAGACCCAGTACTTC. Supplemented by reference TRBV19 and TRBJ2-5, the full variable domain reads DGGITQSPKYLFRKEGQNVTLSCEQNLNHDAMYWYRQDPGQGLRLIYYSQIVNDFQKGDIAEGYSVSREKKESFPLTVTSAQKNPTAFYLCASSIGIGGRGETQYFGPGTRLLVL.

In this sample, this clone turned up once. V gene TRBV28 combines with J gene TRBJ2-4; the match to TRBD1 covers 8 bases. J was trimmed by 0 bases and V by 5 bases; bases with no gene match: 9. Germline V gene sequence: CDR1 MDHEN, CDR2 SYDVKM. CDR3 length: 17 residues. CDR3 DNA sequence: TGTGCCAGCAGTCTAATGTGGGACAGGAGAGCCAAAAACATTCAGTACTTC. Protein product: CASSLMWDRRAKNIQYF.

The chain carries TRBV19 and TRBJ2-3; TRBD1 is a possible D gene (6 bases). V lost 1 base and J 4 bases, leaving 9 bases between the germline ends. Germline CDR1 LNHDA, CDR2 SQIVND (reference sequence). This CDR3 region has 14 residues. The CDR3 spells CASSIGGLADTQYF. In nucleotides, the CDR3 is TGTGCCAGTAGTATAGGGGGGCTGGCAGATACGCAGTATTTT.

V and J are TRBV7-9 and TRBJ1-4; perhaps TRBD1 as D (6 bases). V lost 5 bases, J lost 0 bases, and 7 bases lay in between. CDR1 and CDR2 from the germline V gene are SEHNR and FQNEAQ (reference sequence). The CDR3 loop spans 14 amino acids. The CDR3 reads CASSRQATNEKLFF. The DNA of the CDR3 is TGTGCCAGCAGCCGACAGGCAACTAATGAAAAACTGTTTTTT.

This rearrangement joins TRBV5-6 to TRBJ1-1; no clear D. Trimming stripped 2 bases from V and 1 base from J, with 6 bases between. There are 13 residues in the CDR3. CDR1 and CDR2 (germline): SGHDT, YYEEEE. CDR3 bases: TGTGCCAGCAGCTTCCCAGAGAACACTGAAGCTTTCTTT. As protein: CASSFPENTEAFF.

The chain joins TRBV4-1 to TRBJ1-5; TRBD1 might be the D (6 bases). The CDR3 spans 15 residues. V lost 2 bases and J 3 bases, leaving 11 bases between the germline ends. Germline CDR1 is MGHRA and CDR2 is YSYEKL. The CDR3 region has the DNA TGCGCCAGCAGCCAAATCCACAGGGCCAATCAGCCCCAGCATTTT. Encoded protein: CASSQIHRANQPQHF.

V and J are TRBV28 and TRBJ2-5; 13 nucleotides match TRBD2. The length of the CDR3 is 15 residues. Germline trimming cut 6 bases from V and 5 bases from J; bases unmatched to any gene: 6. Germline CDR1 reads MDHEN; CDR2 reads SYDVKM. The CDR3 here is CASRTLAGGGETQYF. In DNA form, the CDR3 reads TGTGCCAGCAGAACACTAGCGGGAGGGGGGGAGACCCAGTACTTC.

The V and J genes are TRBV5-6 and TRBJ1-1, with no clear D. V dropped 6 bases and J dropped 7 bases, with 19 bases sitting between them. Germline CDR1 and CDR2: SGHDT and YYEEEE. The CDR3 covers 14 residues. The CDR3 sequence is CASKKEPPSVEAFF. DNA of the CDR3: TGTGCCAGCAAAAAGGAGCCCCCTTCCGTTGAAGCTTTCTTT.

The chain uses TRBV19 and TRBJ1-2, with TRBD1 matching over 7 bases. This CDR3 has 13 amino acids. V shed 7 bases and J 2 bases; nucleotides not matched to a gene: 4. Germline V gives CDR1 LNHDA, CDR2 SQIVND (reference sequence). DNA for the CDR3: TGTGCCAGTATGGGACAGCTAAACTATGGCTACACCTTC. Amino acid sequence: CASMGQLNYGYTF.

V and J are TRBV18 and TRBJ2-7; 9 bases are shared with TRBD2. V dropped 4 bases and J dropped 1; count of bases not matched to a gene: 11. The CDR3 is 17 residues long. From germline, CDR1 is KGHSH and CDR2 LQKENI. The CDR3 loop is CASSHQARLADSYEQYF. The CDR3 coding sequence is TGTGCCAGCTCACATCAAGCGAGACTAGCGGATTCCTACGAGCAGTACTTC.

The CDR3 is CASSLWDSNQPQHF. The CDR3 bases are TGTGCCAGTAGTTTATGGGACAGTAATCAGCCCCAGCATTTT. The chain combines TRBV19 with TRBJ1-5; 7 bases match TRBD1. The V and J ends lost 5 bases and 4 bases, in that order; junction bases with no gene match: 5. The CDR3 loop spans 14 amino acids. CDR1 and CDR2 from the germline V gene are LNHDA and SQIVND (reference sequence).

This clone was detected only once. This rearrangement joins TRBV19 to TRBJ2-2, with TRBD2 matching over 12 bases. The ends lost 5 bases at V and 4 bases at J; junction bases unmatched: 5. Looked up from germline, CDR1 is LNHDA and CDR2 is SQIVND (reference sequence). This CDR3 is built from 16 residues. The CDR3 reads CASSPTSGRSTGELFF. The CDR3 DNA is TGTGCCAGTAGTCCTACTAGCGGGAGGAGCACCGGGGAGCTGTTTTTT.

The V gene is TRBV29-1, the J gene TRBJ2-1; 9 bases fit TRBD1. V gave up 7 bases and J gave up 9 bases; unmatched junction bases: 7. CDR3 length: 12 residues. The V gene's germline CDR1 is SQVTM and CDR2 ANQGSEA. Written as DNA, the CDR3 is TGCAGCGCCGGGACAGGGCGCGCTGAGCAGTTCTTC. Amino acid sequence: CSAGTGRAEQFF.

The chain has TRBV25-1 and TRBJ1-3; D remains unclear. Looked up from germline, CDR1 is MGHDK and CDR2 is SYGVNS. There are 10 residues in the CDR3. V shed 8 bases and J shed 4 bases, with 3 bases lying between them. Here the CDR3 reads CASEGNTIYF. DNA of the CDR3: TGTGCCAGCGAGGGAAACACCATATATTTT.

The chain recombines TRBV3-1 (or the pseudogene TRBV3-2) with TRBJ2-1; TRBD2 is a possible D gene (5 bases). The length of the CDR3 is 14 residues. Per germline, CDR1 LGHDT and CDR2 YNNKEL (reference sequence). Trimming cost V 3 bases and J 8 bases, with 14 bases left between them. CDR3 sequence: CASSQGVGGYEQFF. The CDR3 DNA is TGTGCCAGCAGCCAGGGCGTTGGAGGTTATGAGCAGTTCTTC.